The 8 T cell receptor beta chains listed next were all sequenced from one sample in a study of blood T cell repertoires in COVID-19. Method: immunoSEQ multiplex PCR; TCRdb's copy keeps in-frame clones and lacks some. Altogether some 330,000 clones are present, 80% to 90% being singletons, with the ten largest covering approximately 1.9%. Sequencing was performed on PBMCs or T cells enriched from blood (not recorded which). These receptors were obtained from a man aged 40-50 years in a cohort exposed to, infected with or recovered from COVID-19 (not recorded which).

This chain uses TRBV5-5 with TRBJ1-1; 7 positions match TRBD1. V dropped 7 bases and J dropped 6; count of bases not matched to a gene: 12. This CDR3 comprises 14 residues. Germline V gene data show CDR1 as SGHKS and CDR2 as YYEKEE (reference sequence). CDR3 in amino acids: CASQRGLGVAEAFF. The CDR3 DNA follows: TGTGCCAGCCAAAGGGGGCTAGGTGTGGCTGAAGCTTTCTTT.

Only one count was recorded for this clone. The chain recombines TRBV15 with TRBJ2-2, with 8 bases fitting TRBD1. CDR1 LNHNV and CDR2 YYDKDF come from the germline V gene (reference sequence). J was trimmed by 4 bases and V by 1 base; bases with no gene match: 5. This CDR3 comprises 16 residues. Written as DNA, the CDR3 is TGTGCCACCAGCAGAGGGACAGGGTTAGGCACCGGGGAGCTGTTTTTT. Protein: CATSRGTGLGTGELFF.

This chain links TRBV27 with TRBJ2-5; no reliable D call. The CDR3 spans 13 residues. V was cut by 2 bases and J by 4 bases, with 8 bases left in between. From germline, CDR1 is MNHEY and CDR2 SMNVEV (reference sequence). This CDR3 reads CASSLGLPETQYF. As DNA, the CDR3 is TGTGCCAGCAGTTTAGGGCTGCCAGAGACCCAGTACTTC.

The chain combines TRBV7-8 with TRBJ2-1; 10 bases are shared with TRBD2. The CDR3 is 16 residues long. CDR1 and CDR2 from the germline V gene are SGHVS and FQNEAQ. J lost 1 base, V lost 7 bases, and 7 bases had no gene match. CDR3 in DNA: TGTGCCAGCATGGGAGCTAGCGGGAGTTCCTACAATGAGCAGTTCTTC. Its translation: CASMGASGSSYNEQFF.

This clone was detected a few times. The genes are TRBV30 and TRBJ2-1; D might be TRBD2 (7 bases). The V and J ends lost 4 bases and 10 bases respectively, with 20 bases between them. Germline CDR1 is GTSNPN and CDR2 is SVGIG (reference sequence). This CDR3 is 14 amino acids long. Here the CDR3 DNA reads TGTGCCTGGAAAGTATTTGGGGGGGCCGAGGAGCAGTTCTTC. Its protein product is CAWKVFGGAEEQFF. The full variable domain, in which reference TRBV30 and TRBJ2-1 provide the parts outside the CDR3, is SQTIHQWPATLVQPVGSPLSLECTVEGTSNPNLYWYRQAAGRGLQLLFYSVGIGQISSEVPQNLSASRPQDRQFILSSKKLLLSDSGFYLCAWKVFGGAEEQFFGPGTRLTVL.

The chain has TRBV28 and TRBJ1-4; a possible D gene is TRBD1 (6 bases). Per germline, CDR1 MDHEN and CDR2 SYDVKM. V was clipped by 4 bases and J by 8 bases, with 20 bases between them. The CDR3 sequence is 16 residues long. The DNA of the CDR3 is TGTGCCAGCAGTTCACACAGGGCAGGGATCAGGGAAAAACTGTTTTTT. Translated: CASSSHRAGIREKLFF.

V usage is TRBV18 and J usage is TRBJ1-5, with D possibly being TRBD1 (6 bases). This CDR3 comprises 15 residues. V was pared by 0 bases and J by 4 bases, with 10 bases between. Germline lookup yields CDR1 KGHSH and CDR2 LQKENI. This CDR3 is CASSPPGTTNQPQHF. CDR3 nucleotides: TGTGCCAGCTCACCACCCGGGACAACAAATCAGCCCCAGCATTTT. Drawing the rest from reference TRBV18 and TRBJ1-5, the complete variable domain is NAGVMQNPRHLVRRRGQEARLRCSPMKGHSHVYWYRQLPEEGLKFMVYLQKENIIDESGMPKERFSAEFPKEGPSILRIQQVVRGDSAAYFCASSPPGTTNQPQHFGDGTRLSIL.

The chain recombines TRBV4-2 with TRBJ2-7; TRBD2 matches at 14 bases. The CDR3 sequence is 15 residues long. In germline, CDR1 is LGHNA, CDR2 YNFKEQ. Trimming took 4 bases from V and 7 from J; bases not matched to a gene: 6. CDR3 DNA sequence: TGTGCCAGCAGCCCGGGACTAGCGGGAGTGGGGGAGCAGTACTTC. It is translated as CASSPGLAGVGEQYF.